This T cell receptor beta chain was identified during a study of blood T cells in healthy people across ages. Whole-study results and caveats: Comparison with aged donors showed that long-lived donors had more naive CD4+ cells and higher diversity.

Germline trimming cut 6 bases from V and 2 bases from J; bases unmatched to any gene: 5. The germline V gene encodes CDR1 KGHSH and CDR2 LQKENI. The CDR3 loop spans 15 amino acids. As concerns this clonotype: Its antigen is not known.

A second PCR, run for roughly 7 to 12 cycles, used a sample-barcoded 5' primer plus a J-beta primer mix. Paired-end reads containing CDR3 totaled no fewer than 2.5 million for each sample. TCRdb re-derived calls from the 5' RACE reads in MiXCR, one entry per CDR3 protein. Of over a million distinct CDR3 sequences in the sample, approximately 25% were seen once. These data are also associated with another study on T cells of mothers and their children. That source notes: For each mother, over 10 million TCR beta CDR3 reads were obtained, and for each child, roughly 2.8 million. Related mother-child pairs showed slightly higher but non-significant overlap than unrelated pairs.

The receptor comes from a girl aged 2-9 years in good health. The chain couples TRBV18 to TRBJ1-4, with 8 bases lining up with TRBD1. Sequencing was performed on blood. The CDR3 loop is CASSDRERTNEKLFF. The DNA of the CDR3 is TGTGCCAGCTCGGACAGGGAGCGGACTAATGAAAAACTGTTTTTT.